The T cell receptor (beta chain) described here comes from a study of vaccination effects on CD4 cells after COVID-19 (dated by TCRdb to 2022 to 2024). Notes on the research overall: Participants received two doses of either the BNT162b2 or the mRNA-1273 mRNA SARS-CoV-2 vaccine. Pre-vaccine samples from a couple of convalescent patients were drawn 16 days and one week before the first dose, 142 and 148 days after COVID-19 diagnosis. SARS-CoV-2 spike-specific CD4+ TCR repertoires were compared before and after mRNA vaccination in COVID-19 convalescent patients and in infection-naive vaccine recipients. A total of 10 COVID-19 convalescent patients and several SARS-CoV-2-naive healthy vaccine recipients were included in the full study. The Oncomine TCR Beta short-read assay on an Illumina iSeq 100 was used to sequence cultures from other donors in the study. The investigation overall reported the following: In convalescent patients, the post-vaccine spike-reactive repertoire consisted mainly of new vaccine-induced clones, largely distinct from infection-induced clones. Marked clonal contraction was observed in both infection-induced and vaccine-induced clones at late post-vaccination timepoints, consistent with waning T cell responses. The study was limited by a small number of convalescent patients and lacked early post-infection timepoints.

From its cysteine to its phenylalanine, the CDR3 spans 11 amino acids. Of the read, only the CDR3 DNA is kept; its 33 bases are in frame from base 1. CDR1 and CDR2 are drawn from the germline V gene (reference sequence): DFQATT, SNEGSKA. V was cut back by 3 bases and J by 6 bases, leaving a gap of 9 bases between them. Receptor libraries were prepared by the immunoSEQ multiplex PCR assay. DNA from the cultured, isolated CD4+ T cells was subjected to TCR beta CDR3 sequencing. The study's processing was this. Non-productive TCR sequences were removed and reads were trimmed to the CDR3 region, keeping CDR3s of at least 7 amino acids. Antigen-specific clonotypes were identified using the MANAFEST web app by comparison of expansion in peptide wells against reference cultures. Positive clones required FDR<0.05 expansion versus reference and all other wells, odds ratio above 5, and frequency above 0.1% in two replicate wells. Cross-reactive clonotypes were defined as significantly expanded in SARS-CoV-2 spike wells and in at least one common cold coronavirus spike condition. CDR3 similarity was assessed by Levenshtein distance using the stringdist R package, and unrooted trees were constructed with ape in R 3.6.1. This is the immuneACCESS table as TCRdb keeps it, with only in-frame sequences that have V and J called. A part of the clones is gone; compared with another copy, unresolved V genes explain less than half, and the rest is unexplained. Clone size and the V and J calls come from that table; the DNA yielded D and trimming. For this sample the table gives roughly 70,000 clones, of which more than 65% were detected only once. Clones ranked in the top ten supply about 5% of the sample.

In the ViraFEST assay, PBMC were stimulated with viral peptide pools, and antigen-specific CD4+ T cell clonotypes were then identified by expansion using TCR sequencing. After around 11 days of culture, CD4+ T cells were isolated with the EasySep CD4+ T cell isolation kit. PCR-confirmed SARS-CoV-2 infection had occurred in convalescent patients between March and December 2020, before the Alpha, Beta and Delta variants emerged in the United States. About 1.8 million PBMC per well were cultured with approximately 10 ug/ml peptides in IMDM containing roughly 5% human AB serum, roughly 10 IU/ml IL-2 and gentamicin. An HIV-1 Nef peptide pool served as the negative control culture condition. On days 3 and 7, half of the culture medium was replaced with fresh IL-2-containing medium. Unless noted otherwise, every peptide stimulation condition was grown in triplicate wells. PBMC were separated from whole blood using Ficoll-Paque Plus gradient centrifugation and were then either cryopreserved at -140C or used fresh. The QIAamp micro DNA kit was used to extract genomic DNA from the cultured CD4+ T cells.

This clone occurred a few times. What antigen it recognizes has not been identified. The input lacks base qualities; no much larger clone sits a single base away. The clonotype comes from a human donor who had a prior SARS-CoV-2 infection. In this chain, TRBV20-1 is recombined with TRBJ2-7, with no confidently assigned D gene. Sample: CD4+ T cells from PBMCs cultured with HIV peptides, taken before COVID-19 vaccination. Sample cell subset or site, as interpreted from the label and publication: HIV-1 Nef peptide pool negative control/reference culture. In nucleotides, the sequence is TGCAGTGCTAGCCTGGACCGCGAGCAGTACTTC. Translation gives CSASLDREQYF.